Listed below are T cell receptor beta chains from one sample, sequenced in a study of identical twins. MiXCR was run by TCRdb on the 5' RACE reads, yielding one entry per CDR3 protein. The sample consists of 250,000 or so distinct CDR3 sequences, approximately 8.6% of them appearing once. These records were also assigned to another study, of yellow fever vaccine responses in identical twins.

Sequencing was done on a sample of CD8+ T cells sorted from blood. These TCRs come from a young woman in good health. The CDR3 runs from the conserved cysteine through the conserved F or W. A D gene is named only where the DNA matches it firmly. Expanded clones are given a class, and other clones once, few, many or no size at all.

j_call	d_call	v_call	clone_size	cdr3_aa	cdr3_nt
TRBJ2-5	.	TRBV29-1	many	CSALKRGETQYF	TGCAGCGCCCTGAAAAGGGGGGAGACCCAGTACTTC
TRBJ2-1	.	TRBV20-1	many	CSARDLRVSYNEQFF	TGCAGTGCTAGAGATCTCCGGGTCTCCTACAATGAGCAGTTCTTC
TRBJ2-7	.	TRBV7-9	many	CASSSPSGYEQYF	TGTGCCAGCAGCTCCCCCTCGGGCTACGAGCAGTACTTC
TRBJ2-7	.	TRBV6-2/TRBV6-3	.	CASSPGTRTLTYEQYF	TGTGCCAGCAGCCCCGGGACGAGGACTTTGACCTACGAGCAGTACTTC
TRBJ2-5	.	TRBV12-3/TRBV12-4	few	CASSSWDAQVLESF	TGTGCCAGCAGCTCATGGGACGCGCAGGTTTTGGAGTCCTTC
TRBJ2-2	.	TRBV21-1	many	CASRFDTGELFF	TGTGCCAGCCGTTTTGACACCGGGGAGCTGTTTTTT
TRBJ2-7	.	TRBV27	many	CASSTSAYSYEQYF	.
TRBJ2-1	.	TRBV6-6	.	CASSHTSGDEQFF	TGTGCCAGCAGTCATACATCAGGGGATGAGCAGTTCTTC
TRBJ2-2	.	TRBV6-2/TRBV6-3	few	CASSYGIEISGELFF	TGTGCCAGCAGTTATGGGATAGAAATCAGTGGGGAGCTGTTTTTT
TRBJ2-2	.	TRBV7-6	few	CASSLVRDKGFPGELFF	TGTGCCAGCAGCTTAGTTCGGGACAAAGGTTTCCCTGGGGAGCTGTTTTTT
TRBJ2-3	.	TRBV6-2/TRBV6-3	many	CASSIHPTDTQYF	TGTGCCAGCAGTATACACCCCACAGATACGCAGTATTTT
TRBJ2-1	.	TRBV11-2	few	CASSLAEVEQFF	TGTGCCAGCAGCTTAGCGGAGGTTGAGCAGTTCTTC
TRBJ2-7	.	TRBV3-1	many	CASSQDREGAQEQYF	TGTGCCAGCAGCCAAGACCGGGAGGGGGCTCAGGAGCAGTACTTC
TRBJ2-2	.	TRBV7-9	many	CASSLFGLNTGELFF	TGTGCCAGCAGCTTATTTGGCCTCAACACCGGGGAGCTGTTTTTT
TRBJ2-1	.	TRBV7-8	.	CASSLAPSEILHNEQFF	TGTGCCAGCAGCTTAGCCCCTAGCGAGATCCTACACAATGAGCAGTTCTTC
TRBJ2-7	TRBD2	TRBV20-1	few	CSAPWASGGSYEQYF	TGCAGTGCCCCGTGGGCTAGCGGGGGAAGCTACGAGCAGTACTTC
TRBJ1-2	TRBD1	TRBV27	many	CASSFDRARGYTF	TGTGCCAGCAGTTTCGACAGGGCTCGGGGCTACACCTTC
TRBJ2-7	TRBD2	TRBV20-1	few	CSAGTSVYSYEQYF	TGCAGTGCTGGGACTAGCGTATACTCCTACGAGCAGTACTTC
TRBJ1-1	.	TRBV12-3/TRBV12-4	few	CASSLPLNTEAFF	TGTGCCAGCAGTTTACCCCTGAACACTGAAGCTTTCTTT
TRBJ2-5	.	TRBV28	many	CASSPWRELEETQYF	TGTGCCAGCAGTCCCTGGAGGGAGTTAGAAGAGACCCAGTACTTC
TRBJ2-3	.	TRBV5-1	.	CASSLGTGATQYF	TGCGCCAGCAGCTTGGGTACGGGCGCTACGCAGTATTTT
TRBJ1-2	.	TRBV12-3/TRBV12-4	many	CASSSGNNYGYTF	TGTGCCAGCAGTTCTGGGAACAACTATGGCTACACCTTC
TRBJ1-5	.	TRBV6-2/TRBV6-3	many	CASSLTAYEPQHF	TGTGCCAGCAGTCTGACCGCTTACGAGCCCCAGCATTTT
TRBJ1-1	TRBD1	TRBV25-1	few	CASSTRDRVNTEAFF	TGTGCCAGCAGTACTCGGGACAGGGTGAACACTGAAGCTTTCTTT
TRBJ1-2	.	TRBV2	many	CASSLRNGYTF	TGTGCCAGCAGCTTAAGGAATGGCTACACCTTC
TRBJ2-7	.	TRBV9	many	CASSVSEVPYEQYF	TGTGCCAGCAGCGTATCTGAGGTACCCTACGAGCAGTACTTC
TRBJ2-2	.	TRBV10-3	few	CAIKSGGIGELFF	TGTGCCATCAAATCAGGGGGGATCGGGGAGCTGTTTTTT
TRBJ2-7	.	TRBV10-3	few	CAISAIGPISYEQYF	TGTGCCATCAGTGCGATAGGTCCTATCTCCTACGAGCAGTACTTC